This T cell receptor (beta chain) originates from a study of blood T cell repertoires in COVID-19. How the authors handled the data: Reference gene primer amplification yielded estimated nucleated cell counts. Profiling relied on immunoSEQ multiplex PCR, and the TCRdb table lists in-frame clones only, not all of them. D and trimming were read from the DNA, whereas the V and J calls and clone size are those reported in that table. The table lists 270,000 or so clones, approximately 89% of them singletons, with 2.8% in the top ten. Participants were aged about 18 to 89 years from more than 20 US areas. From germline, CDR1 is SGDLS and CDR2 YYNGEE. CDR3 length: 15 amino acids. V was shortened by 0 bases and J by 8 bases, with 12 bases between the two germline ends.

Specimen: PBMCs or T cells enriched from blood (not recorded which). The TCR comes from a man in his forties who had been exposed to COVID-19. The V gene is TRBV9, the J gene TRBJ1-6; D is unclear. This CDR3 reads CASSVAEGFYSPLHF. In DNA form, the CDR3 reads TGTGCCAGCAGCGTAGCTGAGGGCTTCTATTCACCCCTCCACTTT.